This passage covers 24 T cell receptor beta chains from one sample sequenced in a study of blood T cell repertoires in COVID-19. Profiled with immunoSEQ multiplex PCR; TCRdb holds only in-frame clones, not every one. The table has under 400,000 clones, around 90% seen once. Sequenced material: peripheral blood. These receptors were collected from a young man with active or convalescent COVID-19.

The gene calls are TRBV27 and TRBJ2-3, with 10 positions matching TRBD1. Germline CDR1 and CDR2: MNHEY and SMNVEV (reference sequence). There are 14 residues in the CDR3. Germline trimming cut 5 bases from V and 6 bases from J; bases unmatched to any gene: 5. The CDR3 DNA reads as TGTGCCAGCAGTCCCAGGACAGGGGGTGATACGCAGTATTTT. Translation gives CASSPRTGGDTQYF.

The rearrangement links TRBV7-3 to TRBJ2-3, with D perhaps TRBD2 (6 bases). Germline V CDR1 and CDR2: SGHTA, FQGTGA. With 5 bases removed from V and 0 bases from J, the gap between germline ends came to 9 bases. The CDR3 runs to 14 residues. The CDR3 sequence is CASSKSGSTDTQYF. The DNA of the CDR3 is TGTGCCAGCAGCAAAAGCGGGAGCACAGATACGCAGTATTTT. The whole variable domain, remainder taken from reference TRBV7-3 and TRBJ2-3, is GAGVSQTPSNKVTEKGKYVELRCDPISGHTALYWYRQSLGQGPEFLIYFQGTGAADDSGLPNDRFFAVRPEGSVSTLKIQRTERGDSAVYLCASSKSGSTDTQYFGPGTRLTVL.

This clone was seen once. V is TRBV5-4 and J is TRBJ2-3; 10 bases are shared with TRBD1. This CDR3 region has 16 residues. The V and J ends lost 4 bases and 14 bases, in that order; junction bases with no gene match: 19. CDR1 is SGHNT, CDR2 YYREEE, per germline (reference sequence). The CDR3 loop is CASSAWDRGWADGVYF. CDR3 DNA sequence: TGTGCCAGCAGCGCCTGGGACAGGGGTTGGGCCGACGGTGTGTATTTT.

The rearrangement links TRBV5-1 to TRBJ2-7; D gene uncertain. Trimming shortened V by 1 base and J by 3 bases, and 17 bases separated the two germline ends. The CDR3 has 16 residues. Germline assignment: CDR1 SGHRS and CDR2 YFSETQ. The CDR3 DNA follows: TGCGCCAGCAGCTTGCCACGCTCGGGTAAGGACTACGAGCAGTACTTC. Its protein product is CASSLPRSGKDYEQYF.

This chain joins TRBV19 and TRBJ1-4, with D possibly matching TRBD1 (6 bases). Trimming removed 4 bases at V and 7 bases at J, with 16 bases between. CDR1 is LNHDA, CDR2 SQIVND, per germline (reference sequence). This CDR3 contains 15 residues. Here the CDR3 DNA reads TGTGCCAGTAGTACCCACGGGGGGCGCGGTGAAAAACTGTTTTTT. Protein: CASSTHGGRGEKLFF. The full variable domain, with the rest looked up from reference TRBV19 and TRBJ1-4, is DGGITQSPKYLFRKEGQNVTLSCEQNLNHDAMYWYRQDPGQGLRLIYYSQIVNDFQKGDIAEGYSVSREKKESFPLTVTSAQKNPTAFYLCASSTHGGRGEKLFFGSGTQLSVL.

Points on this clone: The junction and the germline gene differ at one end; a read error may be behind it. The chain recombines TRBV2 with TRBJ2-2, with 8 bases that match TRBD2. CDR3 length equals 14 residues. Per germline, CDR1 SNHLY and CDR2 FYNNEI. The CDR3 DNA reads TGTGCCAGCAGAGAAGCGGGGGCCGGCGGGGAGCTGTTTTTT. This gives the protein CASREAGAGGELFF.

The J gene is TRBJ2-7, the V gene TRBV27, with D hard to call. Trimming left V 9 bases short and J 1 base short, with 13 bases between. CDR3 length: 13 amino acids. CDR1 and CDR2 (germline): MNHEY, SMNVEV (reference sequence). CDR3 DNA sequence: TGTGCCAGTGGGCTCTTCTGGTCCTACGAGCAGTACTTC. Encoded protein: CASGLFWSYEQYF.

This rearrangement joins TRBV6-2 or TRBV6-3 to TRBJ1-5, with TRBD1 matching 10 bases. This CDR3 comprises 19 residues. The V gene's germline CDR1 is MNHEY and CDR2 SVGEGT. J gave up 2 bases and V 0 bases, and 10 bases lay outside the gene matches. The CDR3, as DNA: TGTGCCAGCAGTTACTCGATTTTGGACAGGGGGTCCGGCAATCAGCCCCAGCATTTT. The encoded protein is CASSYSILDRGSGNQPQHF.

The chain has TRBV7-2 and TRBJ2-7, with 7 bases fitting TRBD1. The germline CDR1 and CDR2 sequences are SGHTA and FQGNSA. The CDR3 is 13 amino acids. With V trimmed by 6 bases and J by 5 bases, 7 bases remained unmatched. The CDR3 is CASSLDRADEQYF. The CDR3 DNA reads as TGTGCCAGCAGTCTCGACAGGGCCGACGAGCAGTACTTC. Full variable domain (rest looked up from reference TRBV7-2 and TRBJ2-7): GAGVSQSPSNKVTEKGKDVELRCDPISGHTALYWYRQSLGQGLEFLIYFQGNSAPDKSGLPSDRFSAERTGGSVSTLTIQRTQQEDSAVYLCASSLDRADEQYFGPGTRLTVT.

The chain joins TRBV6-1 to TRBJ1-3; no reliable D call. V lost 1 base to trimming and J lost 3 bases, with 10 bases between them. The CDR3 covers 15 residues. CDR1 MNHNS and CDR2 SASEGT come from the germline V gene. CDR3 loop: CASSEEWRGGNTIYF. The CDR3 coding sequence is TGTGCCAGCAGTGAAGAATGGAGAGGTGGAAACACCATATATTTT.

This clone has a single count. The chain recombines TRBV18 with TRBJ2-3; 7 nucleotides match TRBD2. V shed 8 bases, J shed 1 base, and the junction held 6 bases outside the gene matches. Germline lookup yields CDR1 KGHSH and CDR2 LQKENI. This CDR3 is 14 amino acids long. CDR3 loop: CASGKRDGTDTQYF. The DNA for the CDR3 is TGTGCCAGCGGCAAGCGGGATGGCACAGATACGCAGTATTTT.

This sequence joins TRBV6-2 or TRBV6-3 and TRBJ2-3; 8 bases line up with TRBD2. Trimming at V came to 2 bases and at J to 4 bases, leaving 8 bases not matched to a gene. The CDR3 totals 16 residues. Germline assignment: CDR1 MNHEY and CDR2 SVGEGT. The CDR3 DNA reads as TGTGCCAGCAGTTACGGTCGCGGGGGGCCCCCAGATACGCAGTATTTT. Amino acid sequence: CASSYGRGGPPDTQYF.

The rearrangement links TRBV18 to TRBJ1-1; D ambiguous. The CDR3 spans 13 residues. Germline V CDR1 and CDR2: KGHSH, LQKENI. Trimming removed 2 bases at V and 5 bases at J, with 9 bases between. CDR3 nucleotide sequence: TGTGCCAGCTCACCAGAACCGGGGACTGAAGCTTTCTTT. This codes for CASSPEPGTEAFF.

This chain links TRBV15 with TRBJ2-3; TRBD1 aligns across 8 bases. This CDR3 has 16 residues. After removal of 1 base from V and 0 bases from J, the junction contained 3 bases not matched to a gene. From germline, CDR1 is LNHNV and CDR2 YYDKDF (reference sequence). Here the CDR3 DNA reads TGTGCCACCAGCAGAGGGACAGGGTCTAGCACAGATACGCAGTATTTT. Amino acid sequence: CATSRGTGSSTDTQYF.

The chain uses TRBV7-6 and TRBJ2-7, with 12 nucleotides matching TRBD2. The CDR3 has 15 residues. Unmatched junction bases numbered 3, after V lost 2 bases and J lost 4 bases. Germline values: CDR1 SGHVS, CDR2 FNYEAQ. The CDR3 DNA is TGTGCCAGCAGCTTAAGGCTAGCGGGAGGGTACGAGCAGTACTTC. Amino acid sequence: CASSLRLAGGYEQYF.

The chain employs TRBV7-2 and TRBJ1-2, with 10 positions matching TRBD1. J was trimmed by 7 bases and V by 5 bases; bases with no gene match: 13. The CDR3 spans 16 residues. The germline V gene has CDR1 SGHTA and CDR2 FQGNSA. Here the CDR3 reads CASSQRPDRGRSGYTF. The CDR3 nucleotides read TGTGCCAGCAGCCAACGCCCCGACAGGGGGCGAAGTGGCTACACCTTC.

This clone was found a few times. The V call is TRBV6-6, the J call TRBJ1-4, with a weak D call TRBD1 (6 bases). V lost 5 bases to trimming and J lost 5 bases, with 24 bases between them. CDR1 is MNHNY and CDR2 is SVGAGI in the germline V gene (reference sequence). This CDR3 spans 18 amino acids. CDR3 loop: CASSPVGGRGVPNEKLFF. CDR3 nucleotide sequence: TGTGCCAGCAGTCCGGTCGGGGGGCGGGGCGTTCCGAATGAAAAACTGTTTTTT.

The V call is TRBV6-6, the J call TRBJ1-1; D might be TRBD1 (6 bases). The germline V gene encodes CDR1 MNHNY and CDR2 SVGAGI (reference sequence). The CDR3 sequence is 13 residues long. V lost 5 bases and J lost 0, with 7 bases in between. CDR3: CASSTGLNTEAFF. DNA of the CDR3: TGTGCCAGCAGTACAGGGCTGAACACTGAAGCTTTCTTT.

This clone was seen only once. This chain links TRBV12-3 or TRBV12-4 with TRBJ2-1; D is perhaps TRBD2 (6 bases). The CDR3 has 12 residues. V was clipped by 2 bases and J by 16 bases, with 15 bases between them. The DNA of the CDR3 is TGTGCCAGCAGTTTACGACTAGGAGCGACTTTCTTC. Protein: CASSLRLGATFF.

J is TRBJ2-7 and V is TRBV4-3; TRBD1 is a possible D gene (6 bases). The CDR3 covers 13 residues. V lost 3 bases, J lost 3 bases, and 9 bases lay in between. Per germline, CDR1 LGHNA and CDR2 YSLEER. In nucleotides, the CDR3 is TGCGCCAGCAGCCAGGACAGATACTACGAGCAGTACTTC. This encodes CASSQDRYYEQYF.

This clone was observed a handful of times. V is TRBV14 and J is TRBJ2-7, with 8 positions matching TRBD2. This CDR3 comprises 13 residues. The V gene end was trimmed by 6 bases and the J gene end by 1 base; junction bases not matched to a gene: 2. Germline CDR1 is SGHDN and CDR2 is FVKESK. CDR3 in DNA: TGTGCCAGCAGGCAGCGGGGGTCCTACGAGCAGTACTTC. Translating gives CASRQRGSYEQYF.

CDR3 loop: CASSLGTITGELFF. The DNA of the CDR3 is TGTGCCAGCAGCTTAGGGACTATCACCGGGGAGCTGTTTTTT. The V gene is TRBV7-2, the J gene TRBJ2-2; D is possibly TRBD2 (6 bases). Germline assignment: CDR1 SGHTA and CDR2 FQGNSA. The CDR3 is made up of 14 amino acids. V was trimmed by 1 base and J by 4 bases, leaving 7 bases between them. The entire variable domain, with the rest obtained from reference TRBV7-2 and TRBJ2-2, is as follows: GAGVSQSPSNKVTEKGKDVELRCDPISGHTALYWYRQSLGQGLEFLIYFQGNSAPDKSGLPSDRFSAERTGGSVSTLTIQRTQQEDSAVYLCASSLGTITGELFFGEGSRLTVL.

The chain joins TRBV5-5 to TRBJ2-7; tentative D call: TRBD2 (6 bases). The germline V gene has CDR1 SGHKS and CDR2 YYEKEE (reference sequence). V dropped 0 bases and J dropped 7 bases, with 11 bases sitting between them. The CDR3 loop spans 13 amino acids. The CDR3 nucleotides read TGTGCCAGCAGCTTGGCCTGGGGAGGAGAGCAGTACTTC. Translating it yields CASSLAWGGEQYF.

The chain is built from TRBV11-2 and TRBJ2-2, with 8 bases lining up with TRBD2. This CDR3 region has 15 residues. Germline V gene data show CDR1 as SGHAT and CDR2 as FQNNGV. V was clipped by 4 bases and J by 5 bases; unmatched bases: 6. The CDR3 sequence is CASSSGGPGTGELFF. CDR3 bases: TGTGCCAGCAGCTCGGGAGGGCCCGGGACCGGGGAGCTGTTTTTT.